This T cell receptor (beta chain) emerged from a study of T cell repertoires in ileal Crohn's disease. TCRB immunosequencing input was roughly 500 nanograms of biopsy DNA per sample. The method was immunoSEQ multiplex PCR; TCRdb's version includes in-frame clones alone and lacks a portion of them. Here the sample spans about 5,800 clones, roughly 96% being singletons. The receptor comes from an adult with Crohn's disease. The material sequenced was ileal tissue.

The CDR3 protein is CASSLGAGTGYGYTF. Written as DNA, the CDR3 is TGTGCCAGCAGCTTAGGGGCCGGGACAGGGTATGGCTACACCTTC. J is TRBJ1-2 and V is TRBV7-2; TRBD1 aligns across 9 bases. CDR3 length: 15 residues. Germline V gives CDR1 SGHTA, CDR2 FQGNSA. Trimming at V came to 1 base and at J to 5 bases, leaving 5 bases not matched to a gene.